This TCR beta chain was sequenced in a study of control samples from healthy donors and cancer patients. Profiling relied on immunoSEQ multiplex PCR, and the TCRdb table lists in-frame clones only, not all of them. The sample consists of about 160,000 clones, 96% of them appearing once. CDR3 length: 14 amino acids. Trimming pared 4 bases from V and 6 bases from J, leaving 16 bases between. Germline CDR1 reads SQVTM; CDR2 reads ANQGSEA. Sequenced: blood. The gene calls are TRBV29-1 and TRBJ2-1; D might be TRBD1 (5 bases). The TCR was taken from a woman between 25 and 40 years old in good health. The CDR3 bases are TGCAGCGTTGCGGACGGTGTGCAGGGCAATGAGCAGTTCTTC. This sequence encodes CSVADGVQGNEQFF.